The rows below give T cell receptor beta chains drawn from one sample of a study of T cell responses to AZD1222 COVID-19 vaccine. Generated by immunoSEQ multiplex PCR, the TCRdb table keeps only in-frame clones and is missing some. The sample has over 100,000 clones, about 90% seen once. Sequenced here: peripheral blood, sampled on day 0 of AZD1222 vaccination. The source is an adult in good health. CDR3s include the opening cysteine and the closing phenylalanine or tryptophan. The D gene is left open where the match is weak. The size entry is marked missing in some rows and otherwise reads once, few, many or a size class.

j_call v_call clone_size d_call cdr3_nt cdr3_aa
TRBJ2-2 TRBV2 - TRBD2 TGTGCCAGCAGTGGAGAAGCCACCGGGACTACCAACACCGGGGAGCTGTTTTTT CASSGEATGTTNTGELFF
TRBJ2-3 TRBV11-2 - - TGTGCCAGCAGCACCGGCCTTCCCACAGATACGCAGTATTTT CASSTGLPTDTQYF
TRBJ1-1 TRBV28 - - TGTGCCAGCAGTTTATACCAGGGGTGGGCTTTCTTT CASSLYQGWAFF
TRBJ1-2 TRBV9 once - TGTGCCAGCAGCGGCCAGAGGGACTATGGCTACACCTTC CASSGQRDYGYTF
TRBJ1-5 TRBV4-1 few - TGCGCCAGCAGCCAAGACTCTATGCAGGGTAATCAGCCCCAGCATTTT CASSQDSMQGNQPQHF
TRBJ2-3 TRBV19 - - TGTGCCAGTAGTCCCAGGGGTTTGGCGTCAGATACGCAGTATTTT CASSPRGLASDTQYF
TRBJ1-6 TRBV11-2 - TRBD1 TGTGCCAGCAGCGGACAGGGGAATTCACCCCTCCACTTT CASSGQGNSPLHF
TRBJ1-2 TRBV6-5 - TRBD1 TGTGCCAGCAGGGCATCAGGGGGCAACTATGGCTACACCTTC CASRASGGNYGYTF
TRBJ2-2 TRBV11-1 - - TGTGCCAGCAGCTTAGTGGAGAACTTGAACACCGGGGAGCTGTTTTTT CASSLVENLNTGELFF
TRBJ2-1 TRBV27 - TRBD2 TGTGCCAGCAGTTTCCGCCGGACTAGCGGGGGGGCCTGGAATGAGCAGTTCTTC CASSFRRTSGGAWNEQFF
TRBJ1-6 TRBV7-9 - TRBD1 TGTGCCAGCAGCCTCGCGGACAGGGGGTATAATTCACCCCTCCACTTT CASSLADRGYNSPLHF
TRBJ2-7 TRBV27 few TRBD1 TGTGCCAGCAGTCCGGGACAGAACTACGAGCAGTACTTC CASSPGQNYEQYF
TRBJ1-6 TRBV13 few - TGTGCCAGCAGCTCTGGAGCAAGTTATTCACCCCTCCACTTT CASSSGASYSPLHF
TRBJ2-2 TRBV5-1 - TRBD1 TGCGCCAGCAGCTTGAGGACAGGGGATACCGGGGAGCTGTTTTTT CASSLRTGDTGELFF
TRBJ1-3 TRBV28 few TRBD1 TGTGCCAGCACTACCGACAGGGAATCCTCTCTAACCGCCCCTGGAAACACCATATATTTT CASTTDRESSLTAPGNTIYF
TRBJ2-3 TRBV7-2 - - TGTGCCAGCAGCTTAGTTGGGGGCGCGGCAGATACGCAGTATTTT CASSLVGGAADTQYF
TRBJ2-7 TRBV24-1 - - TGTGCCACCAGTGATTCGAAGGGGCTAGAATACGAGCAGTACTTC CATSDSKGLEYEQYF
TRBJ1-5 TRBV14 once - TGTGCCAGCAGCCATCCGACGCCAGCTAGCAATCAGCCCCAGCATTTT CASSHPTPASNQPQHF
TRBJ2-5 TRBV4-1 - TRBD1 TGCGCCAGCAGCCAACTATCGACAGGGGAAGAGACCCAGTACTTC CASSQLSTGEETQYF
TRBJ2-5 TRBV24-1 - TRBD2 TGTGCCACCAGTGATTCCGCCGGGGGAGGGTTGGAGACCCAGTACTTC CATSDSAGGGLETQYF
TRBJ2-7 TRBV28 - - TGTGCCAGCAGTGATGGAGGCACCTTCGAGCAGTACTTC CASSDGGTFEQYF
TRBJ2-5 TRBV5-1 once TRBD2 TGCGCCAGCAGCTTAGGGGCTAGCGGCTCTCGGGAGACCCAGTACTTC CASSLGASGSRETQYF
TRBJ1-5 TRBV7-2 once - TGTGCCAGCAGCTTAGTGGCGCTCAATCAGCCCCAGCATTTT CASSLVALNQPQHF
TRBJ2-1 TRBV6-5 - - TGTGCCAGCAGGAAAACGAGCTCCTACAATGAGCAGTTCTTC CASRKTSSYNEQFF
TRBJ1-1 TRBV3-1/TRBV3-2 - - TGTGCCAGCAGCCAAGATCCTAACACTGAAGCTTTCTTT CASSQDPNTEAFF
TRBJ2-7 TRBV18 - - TGTGCCAGCTCACCACGGATAGGGGACGAGCAGTACTTC CASSPRIGDEQYF
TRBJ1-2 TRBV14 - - TGTGCCAGCAGCCAACGGCAGACTAACTATGGCTACACCTTC CASSQRQTNYGYTF
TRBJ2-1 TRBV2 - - TGTGCCAGCAGTCCGGTCAACAATGAGCAGTTCTTC CASSPVNNEQFF
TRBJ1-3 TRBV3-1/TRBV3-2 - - TGTGCCAGCGCGGGGTTGACTGGAAACACCATATATTTT CASAGLTGNTIYF
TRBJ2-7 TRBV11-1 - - TGTGCCAGCAGCTTACCAGGGCGCTCCTACGAGCAGTACTTC CASSLPGRSYEQYF
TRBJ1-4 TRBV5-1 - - TGCGCCAGCAGCCATCCGACACTTCGTGATGAAAAACTGTTTTTT CASSHPTLRDEKLFF
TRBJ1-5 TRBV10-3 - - TGTGCCATCAGTGAGGGGAATCAGCCCCAGCATTTT CAISEGNQPQHF
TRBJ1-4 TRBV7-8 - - TGTGCCAGCAGCTTAGGTGGACATACGGAAGAAAAACTGTTTTTT CASSLGGHTEEKLFF
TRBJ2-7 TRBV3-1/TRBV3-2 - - TGTGCCAGCAGCCAAAATCGGGGGTACGAGCAGTACTTC CASSQNRGYEQYF
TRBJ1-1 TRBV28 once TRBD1 TGTGCCAGCAGTCCCGCCGGGACAGGGTGGATTGAAGCTTTCTTT CASSPAGTGWIEAFF
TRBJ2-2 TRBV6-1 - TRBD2 TGTGCCAGCAGTGTGGGACTAGCGGGGTACACCGGGGAGCTGTTTTTT CASSVGLAGYTGELFF
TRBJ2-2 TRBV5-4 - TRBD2 TGTGCCAGCAGCTACGGGAGGAGGACCGGGGAGCTGTTTTTT CASSYGRRTGELFF
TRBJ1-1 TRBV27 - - TGTGCCAGCAGCCGATACAAGAACACTGAAGCTTTCTTT CASSRYKNTEAFF
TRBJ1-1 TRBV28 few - TGTGCCAGCAGTTTACGACAGATGAACACTGAAGCTTTCTTT CASSLRQMNTEAFF
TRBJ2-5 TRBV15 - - TGTGCCACCAGCAGAGGACAGAAAGTGGAGACCCAGTACTTC CATSRGQKVETQYF
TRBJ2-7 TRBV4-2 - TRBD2 TGTGCCAGCAGCCAGCTAACTAGCGGGAGCGGGTACGAGCAGTACTTC CASSQLTSGSGYEQYF
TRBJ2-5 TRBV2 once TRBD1 TGTGCCAGCAGTGCTGGACAGGGTCGAGGGGCCCAGTACTTC CASSAGQGRGAQYF
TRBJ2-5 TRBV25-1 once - TGTGCCAGCAGTGAAGGCTGGGGGGGCGGCCAAGAGACCCAGTACTTC CASSEGWGGGQETQYF
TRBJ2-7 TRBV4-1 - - TGCGCCAGCAGCCAAGATGTGACCCGGTACGAGCAGTACTTC CASSQDVTRYEQYF
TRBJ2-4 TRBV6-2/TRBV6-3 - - TGTGCCAGCAGTTCCCTTCCTCTAGCCAAAAACATTCAGTACTTC CASSSLPLAKNIQYF
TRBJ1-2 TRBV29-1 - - TGCAGCGCCGGGACGGCTGGTCGCTACACCTTC CSAGTAGRYTF